Each of the 17 T cell receptor beta chains below was sequenced from the same sample in a study of T cells in localized non-small cell lung cancer. Only in-frame clones appear in the TCRdb table, and some are missing; sequencing was by immunoSEQ multiplex PCR. Of some 50,000 clones in the sample, over 80% are singletons; the top ten hold 17%. Sequences were derived from peripheral blood mononuclear cells, sampled before any cancer treatment. The receptors stem from a man aged 40-75 years with stage III lung adenocarcinoma.

This chain joins TRBV11-3 and TRBJ2-3; 10 bases match TRBD2. The germline V gene encodes CDR1 SGHNT and CDR2 YENEEA. V shed 4 bases, J shed 7 bases, and the junction held 8 bases outside the gene matches. This CDR3 contains 15 residues. Here the CDR3 DNA reads TGTGCCAGCAGCTCGTCTAGCGGGAGTCGGAATACGCAGTATTTT. Residues: CASSSSSGSRNTQYF.

The V and J genes are TRBV19 and TRBJ1-2, with TRBD1 as a possible D gene (6 bases). Looked up from germline, CDR1 is LNHDA and CDR2 is SQIVND (reference sequence). The CDR3 has 14 residues. V lost 9 bases and J 3 bases, leaving 17 bases between the germline ends. CDR3 region: CASSYREAHYGYTF. The CDR3 DNA reads TGTGCCAGCTCGTACAGGGAAGCGCACTATGGCTACACCTTC.

The rearrangement joins TRBV7-9 to TRBJ2-5, with D possibly being TRBD1 (5 bases). This CDR3 comprises 13 residues. Germline CDR1 SEHNR, CDR2 FQNEAQ (reference sequence). Trimming stripped 0 bases from V and 5 bases from J, with 7 bases between. The CDR3 sequence: CASSLATVETQYF. CDR3 DNA: TGTGCCAGCAGCTTAGCGACAGTCGAGACCCAGTACTTC. Complete variable domain (other parts from reference TRBV7-9 and TRBJ2-5): DTGVSQNPRHKITKRGQNVTFRCDPISEHNRLYWYRQTLGQGPEFLTYFQNEAQLEKSRLLSDRFSAERPKGSFSTLEIQRTEQGDSAMYLCASSLATVETQYFGPGTRLLVL.

The chain links TRBV11-3 to TRBJ2-6; 10 nucleotides match TRBD1. This CDR3 contains 18 residues. Germline V gene sequence: CDR1 SGHNT, CDR2 YENEEA. Trimming took 3 bases from V and 4 from J; bases not matched to a gene: 9. CDR3 nucleotide sequence: TGTGCCAGCAGCTTTAATCGACAGGGGGCAGCGGGGGCCAACGTCCTGACTTTC. Its protein product is CASSFNRQGAAGANVLTF. The full variable domain, its missing parts supplied by reference TRBV11-3 and TRBJ2-6, is EAGVVQSPRYKIIEKKQPVAFWCNPISGHNTLYWYLQNLGQGPELLIRYENEEAVDDSQLPKDRFSAERLKGVDSTLKIQPAELGDSAVYLCASSFNRQGAAGANVLTFGAGSRLTVL.

V gene TRBV9 combines with J gene TRBJ1-1; weak D call: TRBD1 (6 bases). The CDR3 totals 17 residues. Germline lookup yields CDR1 SGDLS and CDR2 YYNGEE. V lost 6 bases to trimming and J lost 6 bases, with 27 bases between them. CDR3: CASTIGGSGTPPPEAFF. In DNA, the CDR3 is TGTGCCAGCACCATAGGGGGTTCCGGGACACCCCCCCCTGAAGCTTTCTTT. Looking up the rest from reference TRBV9 and TRBJ1-1 gives the full variable domain: DSGVTQTPKHLITATGQRVTLRCSPRSGDLSVYWYQQSLDQGLQFLIQYYNGEERAKGNILERFSAQQFPDLHSELNLSSLELGDSALYFCASTIGGSGTPPPEAFFGQGTRLTVV.

The chain employs TRBV27 and TRBJ2-1, with D hard to call. The germline CDR1 and CDR2 sequences are MNHEY and SMNVEV (reference sequence). CDR3 length equals 13 residues. V dropped 2 bases and J dropped 3 bases, with 5 bases sitting between them. The CDR3 loop is CASSLGDYNEQFF. CDR3 nucleotide sequence: TGTGCCAGCAGTTTAGGGGACTACAATGAGCAGTTCTTC.

The gene calls are TRBV19 and TRBJ2-7; 8 bases match TRBD1. The CDR3 is 14 residues long. V gave up 5 bases and J gave up 3 bases; unmatched junction bases: 6. Germline lookup yields CDR1 LNHDA and CDR2 SQIVND (reference sequence). The CDR3 DNA follows: TGTGCCAGTAGTCCTAATACAGGGGGCTACGAGCAGTACTTC. It codes for CASSPNTGGYEQYF.

The V call is TRBV7-3, the J call TRBJ1-6; D unresolved. The CDR3 has 12 residues. Looked up from germline, CDR1 is SGHTA and CDR2 is FQGTGA. Between the trimmed V and J ends, which lost 3 bases and 6 bases, there was a span of 3 bases. The CDR3 bases are TGTGCCAGCAGCTTGGGTAATTCACCCCTCCACTTT. Amino acid sequence: CASSLGNSPLHF.

The chain couples TRBV5-1 to TRBJ1-1; D is possibly TRBD1 (5 bases). This CDR3 has 15 amino acids. The V gene's germline CDR1 is SGHRS and CDR2 YFSETQ. V dropped 4 bases and J dropped 4 bases, with 17 bases sitting between them. Here the CDR3 reads CASSPDSGPGTEAFF. The CDR3 DNA follows: TGCGCCAGCAGCCCGGATTCGGGGCCTGGCACTGAAGCTTTCTTT.

V gene TRBV9 combines with J gene TRBJ2-3; D is undetermined. This CDR3 is 15 amino acids long. CDR1 SGDLS and CDR2 YYNGEE come from the germline V gene. V lost 4 bases to trimming and J lost 1 base, with 13 bases between them. CDR3 amino acids: CASSPRPEGTDTQYF. The CDR3 DNA is TGTGCCAGCAGCCCCAGGCCTGAAGGCACAGATACGCAGTATTTT.

Only one count was recorded for this clone. DNA for the CDR3: TGCGCCAGCAGCTCCGGACAGATGAACACTGAAGCTTTCTTT. The encoded protein is CASSSGQMNTEAFF. The chain has TRBV5-1 and TRBJ1-1, with D perhaps TRBD1 (6 bases). This CDR3 spans 14 amino acids. Trimming stripped 3 bases from V and 0 bases from J, with 9 bases between. CDR1 is SGHRS, CDR2 YFSETQ, per germline.

The chain combines TRBV7-2 with TRBJ2-2, with D hard to call. V was pared by 3 bases and J by 0 bases, with 11 bases between. The CDR3 length is 16 residues. Germline V lookup: CDR1 SGHTA, CDR2 FQGNSA. The CDR3 region has the DNA TGTGCCAGCAGCTTGGCTATGGAAGCGAACACCGGGGAGCTGTTTTTT. Protein sequence: CASSLAMEANTGELFF.

The rearrangement joins TRBV27 to TRBJ2-3; D possibly corresponds to TRBD1 (6 bases). V lost 11 bases and J 2 bases, leaving 23 bases between the germline ends. In germline, CDR1 is MNHEY, CDR2 SMNVEV (reference sequence). CDR3 length: 16 amino acids. For the CDR3, the DNA is TGTGCCTCCTCGACTTCCACTCGGACAGACACAGATACGCAGTATTTT. Encoded protein: CASSTSTRTDTDTQYF.

The chain is built from TRBV4-1 and TRBJ2-3; no definite D call. From germline, CDR1 is MGHRA and CDR2 YSYEKL. Trimming removed 8 bases at V and 4 bases at J, with 19 bases between. The CDR3 is 15 amino acids. CDR3 region: CASGPPVGFADTQYF. CDR3 DNA sequence: TGCGCCAGCGGTCCTCCAGTGGGATTCGCAGATACGCAGTATTTT.

The genes are TRBV29-1 and TRBJ1-1; possibly TRBD1 for D (5 bases). Germline V gives CDR1 SQVTM, CDR2 ANQGSEA. Between the trimmed V and J ends, which lost 7 bases and 0 bases, there was a span of 15 bases. There are 14 residues in the CDR3. The CDR3 spells CSAAPGRMNTEAFF. CDR3 sequence (DNA): TGCAGCGCCGCCCCGGGGCGAATGAACACTGAAGCTTTCTTT.

The chain uses TRBV28 and TRBJ2-5; 8 bases line up with TRBD2. The CDR3 runs 15 residues. V lost 4 bases and J lost 1; bases outside the gene matches: 5. Germline V gene data show CDR1 as MDHEN and CDR2 as SYDVKM. The chain's CDR3 is CASSSPTSGQETQYF. CDR3 DNA: TGTGCCAGCAGTTCGCCTACTAGCGGCCAAGAGACCCAGTACTTC.

V is TRBV13 and J is TRBJ2-2; 13 nucleotides align to TRBD2. The trim removed 3 bases at V and 2 bases at J, leaving 3 bases unmatched. CDR3 length: 17 residues. In germline, CDR1 is PRHDT, CDR2 FYEKMQ (reference sequence). The CDR3 DNA reads as TGTGCCAGCAGCTTCGGACTAGCGGGAGTCAACACCGGGGAGCTGTTTTTT. Its protein product is CASSFGLAGVNTGELFF. Supplemented by reference TRBV13 and TRBJ2-2, the full variable domain reads AAGVIQSPRHLIKEKRETATLKCYPIPRHDTVYWYQQGPGQDPQFLISFYEKMQSDKGSIPDRFSAQQFSDYHSELNMSSLELGDSALYFCASSFGLAGVNTGELFFGEGSRLTVL.